The clone carrying this TCR beta chain was counted a single time. Its antigen is unknown. Vbeta (60) and Jbeta (13) primers were used in the PCR. Generated by immunoSEQ multiplex PCR, the TCRdb table keeps only in-frame clones and is missing some. The sample includes about 210,000 clones, roughly 79% of them seen just once. This sample is part of a study of cytomegalovirus exposure and HLA in healthy donors. Points from the study as a whole: A later analysis appeared to link common viral pathogens to several of the most significant clusters. Productive rates of about 90% or about 30% were seen for most TCR beta V segments in an earlier analysis. A later analysis linked a missense DCLRE1C variant to TCR beta V- and J-gene trimming.

The CDR3 totals 15 residues. Per the germline V gene, CDR1 is SGHTA and CDR2 is FQGTGA. The ends were cut back, 5 bases at V and 1 base at J, with 14 bases in the middle. V gene TRBV7-3 combines with J gene TRBJ2-5, with D unresolved. The material sequenced was PBMCs. The clonotype was recovered from a male donor in good health and CMV-seronegative. The CDR3 loop is CASSPYPGLQETQYF. In nucleotides, the CDR3 is TGTGCCAGCAGCCCCTATCCTGGGCTCCAAGAGACCCAGTACTTC.